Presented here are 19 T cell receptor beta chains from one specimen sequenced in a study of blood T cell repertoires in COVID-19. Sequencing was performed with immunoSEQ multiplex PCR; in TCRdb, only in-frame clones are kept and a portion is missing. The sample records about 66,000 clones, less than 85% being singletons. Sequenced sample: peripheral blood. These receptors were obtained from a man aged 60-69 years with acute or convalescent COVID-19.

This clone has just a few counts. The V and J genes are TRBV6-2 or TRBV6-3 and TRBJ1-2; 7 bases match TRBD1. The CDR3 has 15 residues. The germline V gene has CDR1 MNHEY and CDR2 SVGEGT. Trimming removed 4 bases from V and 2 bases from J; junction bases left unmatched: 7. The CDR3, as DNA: TGTGCCAGCAGTTCCGGACAGGTTGCCAACTATGGCTACACCTTC. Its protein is CASSSGQVANYGYTF.

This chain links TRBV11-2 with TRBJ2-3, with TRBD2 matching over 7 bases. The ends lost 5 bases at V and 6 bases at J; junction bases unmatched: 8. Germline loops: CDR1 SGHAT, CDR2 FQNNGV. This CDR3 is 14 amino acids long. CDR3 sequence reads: CASSPYRGGDTQYF. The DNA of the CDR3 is TGTGCCAGCAGCCCCTATCGGGGAGGGGATACGCAGTATTTT.

CDR3 sequence (DNA): TGCGCCAGCTCTGGTAGCGGGGGGAAAAATGAGCAGTTCTTC. Translated, it gives CASSGSGGKNEQFF. The gene calls are TRBV10-1 and TRBJ2-1, with TRBD2 matching over 10 bases. CDR1 and CDR2 from the germline V gene are WNHNN and SYGVQD (reference sequence). The CDR3 length is 14 residues. Germline trimming cut 8 bases from V and 7 bases from J; bases unmatched to any gene: 8.

The CDR3 loop reads CASGFLPPLGLVQFYEQYF. CDR3 in DNA: TGTGCTAGTGGTTTCCTGCCCCCCCTCGGACTAGTTCAGTTCTACGAGCAGTACTTC. The V call is TRBV12-5, the J call TRBJ2-7; TRBD2 aligns across 7 bases. The V gene's germline CDR1 is LGHNT and CDR2 FRNRAP. Trimming at V came to 3 bases and at J to 3 bases, leaving 20 bases not matched to a gene. This CDR3 has 19 amino acids.

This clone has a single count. CDR3 region: CASSEAAQGGEQFF. CDR3 DNA sequence: TGCGCCAGCAGTGAAGCGGCCCAAGGGGGTGAGCAGTTCTTC. The J gene is TRBJ2-1, the V gene TRBV10-1; maybe TRBD1 (6 bases). The germline V gene has CDR1 WNHNN and CDR2 SYGVQD (reference sequence). This CDR3 is built from 14 residues. V was shortened by 3 bases and J by 9 bases, with 15 bases between the two germline ends.

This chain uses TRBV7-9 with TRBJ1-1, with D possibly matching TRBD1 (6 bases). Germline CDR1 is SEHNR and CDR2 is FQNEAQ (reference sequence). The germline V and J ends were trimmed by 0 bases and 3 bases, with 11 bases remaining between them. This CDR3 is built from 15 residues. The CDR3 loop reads CASSLALSGDTEAFF. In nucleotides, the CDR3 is TGTGCCAGCAGCTTAGCGCTGTCAGGGGACACTGAAGCTTTCTTT.

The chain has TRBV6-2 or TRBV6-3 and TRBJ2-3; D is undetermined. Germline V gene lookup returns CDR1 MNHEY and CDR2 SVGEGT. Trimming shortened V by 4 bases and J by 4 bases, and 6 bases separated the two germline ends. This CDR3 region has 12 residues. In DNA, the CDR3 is TGTGCCAGCAGTTGGCTCCCAGATACGCAGTATTTT. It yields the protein CASSWLPDTQYF.

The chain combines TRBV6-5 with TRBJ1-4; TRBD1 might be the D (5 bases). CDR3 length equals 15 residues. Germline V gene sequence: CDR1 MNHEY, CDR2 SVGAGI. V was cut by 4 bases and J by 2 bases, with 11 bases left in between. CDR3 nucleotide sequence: TGTGCCAGCAGTTTACGGGGGGTTACTAATGAAAAACTGTTTTTT. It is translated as CASSLRGVTNEKLFF.

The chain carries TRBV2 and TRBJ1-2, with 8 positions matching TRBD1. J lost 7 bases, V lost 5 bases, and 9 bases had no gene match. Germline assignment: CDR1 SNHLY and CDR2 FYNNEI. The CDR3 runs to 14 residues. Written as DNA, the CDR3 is TGTGCCAGCAGTCAGGACAGGGCGTTTGGTGGCTACACCTTC. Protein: CASSQDRAFGGYTF.

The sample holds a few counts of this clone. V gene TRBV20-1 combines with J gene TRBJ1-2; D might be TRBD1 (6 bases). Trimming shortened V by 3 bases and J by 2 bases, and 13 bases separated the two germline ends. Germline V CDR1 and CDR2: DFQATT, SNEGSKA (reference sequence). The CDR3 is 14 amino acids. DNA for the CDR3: TGCAGTGCTAGTAATTCAGGGGCCAACTATGGCTACACCTTC. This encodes CSASNSGANYGYTF.

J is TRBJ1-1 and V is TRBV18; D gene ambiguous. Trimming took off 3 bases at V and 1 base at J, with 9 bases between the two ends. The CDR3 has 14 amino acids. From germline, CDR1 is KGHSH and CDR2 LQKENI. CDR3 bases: TGTGCCAGCTCACCGGGCCGAGCGAACACTGAAGCTTTCTTT. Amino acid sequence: CASSPGRANTEAFF.

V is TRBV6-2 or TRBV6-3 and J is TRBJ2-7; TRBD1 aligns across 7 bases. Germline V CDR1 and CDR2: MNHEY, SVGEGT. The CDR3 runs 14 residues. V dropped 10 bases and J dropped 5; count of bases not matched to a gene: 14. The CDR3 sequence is CATSPTGKLHEQYV. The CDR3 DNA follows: TGTGCCACCAGCCCGACAGGGAAGTTACACGAGCAGTACGTC.

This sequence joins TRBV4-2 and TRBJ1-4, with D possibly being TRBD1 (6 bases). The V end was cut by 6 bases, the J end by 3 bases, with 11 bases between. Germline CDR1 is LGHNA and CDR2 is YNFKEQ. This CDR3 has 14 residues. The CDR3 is CASSRTVSNEKLFF. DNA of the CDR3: TGTGCCAGCAGTCGGACAGTCTCTAATGAAAAACTGTTTTTT.

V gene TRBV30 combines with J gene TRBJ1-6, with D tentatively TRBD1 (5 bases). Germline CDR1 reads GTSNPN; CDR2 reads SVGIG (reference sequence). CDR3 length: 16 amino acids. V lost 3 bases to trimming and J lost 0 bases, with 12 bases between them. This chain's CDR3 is CAWRQTVSSYNSPLHF. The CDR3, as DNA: TGTGCCTGGAGGCAGACAGTCAGCTCCTATAATTCACCCCTCCACTTT.

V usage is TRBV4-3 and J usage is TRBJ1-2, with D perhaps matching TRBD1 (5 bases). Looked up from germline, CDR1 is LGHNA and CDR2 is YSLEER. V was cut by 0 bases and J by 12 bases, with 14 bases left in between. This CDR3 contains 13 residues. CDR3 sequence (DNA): TGCGCCAGCAGCCAAGATTGGCCGGGACTTAACACCTTC. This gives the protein CASSQDWPGLNTF.

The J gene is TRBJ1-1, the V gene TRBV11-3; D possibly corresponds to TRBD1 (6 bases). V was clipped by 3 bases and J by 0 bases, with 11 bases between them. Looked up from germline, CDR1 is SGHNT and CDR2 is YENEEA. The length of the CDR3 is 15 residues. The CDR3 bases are TGTGCCAGCAGCTTGGGGGGGCCTATGAACACTGAAGCTTTCTTT. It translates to CASSLGGPMNTEAFF.

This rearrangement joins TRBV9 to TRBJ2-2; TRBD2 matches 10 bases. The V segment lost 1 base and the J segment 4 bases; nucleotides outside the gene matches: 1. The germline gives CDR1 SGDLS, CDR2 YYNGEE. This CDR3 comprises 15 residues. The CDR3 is CASSVTSGVTGELFF. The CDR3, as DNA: TGTGCCAGCAGCGTAACTAGCGGGGTCACCGGGGAGCTGTTTTTT.

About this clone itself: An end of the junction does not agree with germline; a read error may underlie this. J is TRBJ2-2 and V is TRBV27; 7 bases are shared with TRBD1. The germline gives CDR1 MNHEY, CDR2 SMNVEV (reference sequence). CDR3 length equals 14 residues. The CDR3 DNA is TGTGCCAGCAGTGTATCACAGGGGACCGGGGAGCTGTTTTTT. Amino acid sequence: CASSVSQGTGELFF.

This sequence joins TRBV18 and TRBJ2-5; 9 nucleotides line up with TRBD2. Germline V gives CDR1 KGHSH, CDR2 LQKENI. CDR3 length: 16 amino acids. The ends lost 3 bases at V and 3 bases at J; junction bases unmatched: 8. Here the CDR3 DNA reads TGTGCCAGCTCACCTCTTCTAGCGGGGATAAAAGAGACCCAGTACTTC. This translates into CASSPLLAGIKETQYF.